The 26 T cell receptor beta chains below were found in one sample sequenced in a study of T cells after yellow fever vaccination. One entry per CDR3 protein results from TCRdb running MiXCR on the 5' RACE reads. The data show about 140,000 distinct CDR3 sequences, about 6.9% seen once. The sample in question was CD4+ T cells sorted from PBMCs, obtained 10 days after the yellow fever booster vaccination. The origin of the receptors is a man aged 25 to 45 who received the YFV17D yellow fever vaccine.

This clonotype has ten or more counts. The chain is built from TRBV6-5 and TRBJ2-7; 8 bases fit TRBD2. CDR3 length: 14 amino acids. Losses at the gene ends were 10 bases for V and 3 bases for J; bases not matched to a gene: 11. The germline gives CDR1 MNHEY, CDR2 SVGAGI. The CDR3 loop is CATPPLAEIYEQYF. In nucleotides, the CDR3 is TGTGCCACCCCCCCACTAGCGGAGATCTACGAGCAGTACTTC.

Ten or more counts support this clonotype. The chain links TRBV12-3 or TRBV12-4 to TRBJ2-3; D ambiguous. The germline V and J ends were trimmed by 1 base and 8 bases, with 10 bases remaining between them. The CDR3 sequence is 13 residues long. The CDR3 nucleotides are TGTGCCAGCAGTTTAGGAGTTTTCGGTACGCAGTATTTT. Protein: CASSLGVFGTQYF.

This clonotype was detected many times. V is TRBV20-1 and J is TRBJ2-7, with a tentative D call TRBD1 (6 bases). The CDR3 loop spans 12 amino acids. The ends were cut back, 0 bases at V and 6 bases at J, with 9 bases in the middle. Germline CDR1 is DFQATT and CDR2 is SNEGSKA (reference sequence). CDR3: CSARDEGVEQYF. CDR3 nucleotides: TGCAGTGCTAGAGATGAGGGGGTCGAGCAGTACTTC.

This clonotype was counted ten times or more. The CDR3 region is CASSLTGGNTEAFF. CDR3 nucleotides: TGTGCCAGCAGCCTGACCGGGGGGAACACTGAAGCTTTCTTT. The rearrangement joins TRBV3-1 to TRBJ1-1; possible D gene TRBD1, 5 bases. The CDR3 runs to 14 residues. The V end was cut by 4 bases, the J end by 1 base, with 10 bases between. CDR1 is LGHDT and CDR2 is YNNKEL in the germline V gene (reference sequence).

This clonotype was counted many times. This chain links TRBV20-1 with TRBJ2-1; the D is unclear. Between the trimmed V and J ends, which lost 2 bases and 9 bases, there was a span of 20 bases. CDR1 and CDR2 from the germline V gene are DFQATT and SNEGSKA (reference sequence). The CDR3 is 15 amino acids. The CDR3 nucleotides read TGCAGTGCTAGACATCCGGCGTCGCCGTTCGGTGAGCAGTTCTTC. Its protein is CSARHPASPFGEQFF.

This clonotype was recorded many times. The chain uses TRBV20-1 and TRBJ2-2; no firm D call. The CDR3 covers 17 residues. The germline gives CDR1 DFQATT, CDR2 SNEGSKA (reference sequence). V gave up 0 bases and J gave up 0 bases, with 14 bases separating them. CDR3 bases: TGCAGTGCTAGAGATCTAAGCCTACTCGCGAACACCGGGGAGCTGTTTTTT. Its translation is CSARDLSLLANTGELFF.

This clonotype was picked up many times. The chain is built from TRBV6-5 and TRBJ2-1; D call uncertain. The CDR3 loop spans 13 amino acids. V was cut by 2 bases and J by 12 bases, with 14 bases left in between. The germline CDR1 and CDR2 sequences are MNHEY and SVGAGI. The CDR3 DNA reads as TGTGCCAGCAGTTACCTCGACCGATCGGGGCAGTTCTTC. This gives the protein CASSYLDRSGQFF.

This clonotype was seen ten or more times. This chain joins TRBV6-5 and TRBJ1-1; D is unclear. From germline, CDR1 is MNHEY and CDR2 SVGAGI. Trimming pared 7 bases from V and 6 bases from J, leaving 18 bases between. The CDR3 sequence is 14 residues long. The CDR3 loop reads CASTRNPSQAEAFF. In nucleotides, the CDR3 is TGTGCCAGCACCCGAAACCCCAGCCAAGCTGAAGCTTTCTTT.

This clonotype showed up many times. The V gene is TRBV7-9, the J gene TRBJ2-1, with D unresolved. Germline-derived CDR1 and CDR2 are SEHNR and FQNEAQ (reference sequence). The germline V and J ends were trimmed by 5 bases and 16 bases, with 21 bases remaining between them. CDR3 size: 13 residues. CDR3 coding DNA: TGTGCCAGCAGCCCATCCCTGCTCGCTAGATCCTTCTTC. It yields the protein CASSPSLLARSFF.

The chain employs TRBV6-6 and TRBJ2-7; TRBD1 might be the D (5 bases). The CDR3 length is 13 residues. Germline loops: CDR1 MNHNY, CDR2 SVGAGI (reference sequence). The V gene lost 6 bases and the J gene lost 3 bases, with 12 bases spanning the gap. The CDR3 nucleotides read TGTGCCAGCAGCCAAGGGGCTAACTACGAGCAGTACTTC. It yields the protein CASSQGANYEQYF.

This sequence joins TRBV12-3 or TRBV12-4 and TRBJ2-2, with 8 bases fitting TRBD2. CDR3 length: 15 residues. J lost 5 bases, V lost 5 bases, and 7 bases had no gene match. DNA for the CDR3: TGTGCCAGCAGTCCCAGCGGGAGTCGTACCGGGGAGCTGTTTTTT. Its protein is CASSPSGSRTGELFF.

The genes are TRBV3-1 and TRBJ1-2; D not resolved. Germline assignment: CDR1 LGHDT and CDR2 YNNKEL (reference sequence). The CDR3 extends over 12 amino acids. The V end lost 1 base, the J end lost 8 bases, and 8 bases lay between the germline ends. The CDR3 DNA reads TGTGCCAGCAGCCAAGGGACCCGCGGCTACACCTTC. Its translation is CASSQGTRGYTF.

This sequence joins TRBV28 and TRBJ2-1; 8 nucleotides align to TRBD2. The CDR3 runs to 13 residues. Germline trimming cut 8 bases from V and 12 bases from J; bases unmatched to any gene: 12. Looked up from germline, CDR1 is MDHEN and CDR2 is SYDVKM. This CDR3 reads CASAGLGAMGQFF. CDR3 nucleotide sequence: TGTGCCAGCGCGGGACTAGGAGCTATGGGGCAGTTCTTC.

This clonotype has at least ten counts. The rearrangement joins TRBV10-2 to TRBJ2-3; possibly TRBD2 for D (5 bases). CDR3 length: 16 amino acids. CDR1 and CDR2 (germline): WSHSY, SAAADI. V dropped 4 bases and J dropped 4 bases, with 18 bases sitting between them. This CDR3 reads CASSGRDWVASDTQYF. CDR3 DNA sequence: TGCGCCAGCAGTGGTCGCGATTGGGTAGCGTCAGATACGCAGTATTTT.

The table lists this clonotype with many counts. CDR3 DNA sequence: TGTGCCAGCAGCCGTGACTGGGGGAGGTACAATGAGCAGTTCTTC. Encoded protein: CASSRDWGRYNEQFF. J is TRBJ2-1 and V is TRBV11-2; D might be TRBD2 (6 bases). The CDR3 sequence is 15 residues long. The germline V gene encodes CDR1 SGHAT and CDR2 FQNNGV. The V end lost 5 bases, the J end lost 4 bases, and 15 bases lay between the germline ends.

Comment on this clonotype: A read error may be the cause here, since a much bigger clone is one base away. This sequence joins TRBV5-6 and TRBJ2-2; 7 bases line up with TRBD1. The CDR3 is made up of 13 amino acids. Germline V lookup: CDR1 SGHDT, CDR2 YYEEEE. Losses at the gene ends were 7 bases for V and 4 bases for J; bases not matched to a gene: 4. The CDR3 sequence: CASGRGFTGELFF. Here the CDR3 DNA reads TGTGCCAGCGGCAGGGGGTTCACCGGGGAGCTGTTTTTT.

The chain carries TRBV29-1 and TRBJ2-2, with unresolved D. CDR3 length: 12 residues. With 4 bases removed from V and 0 bases from J, the gap between germline ends came to 3 bases. Germline V CDR1 and CDR2: SQVTM, ANQGSEA. CDR3 nucleotide sequence: TGCAGCGTTGGACCGAACACCGGGGAGCTGTTTTTT. Translating it yields CSVGPNTGELFF.

This clonotype was seen repeatedly, ten times or more. This chain joins TRBV5-1 and TRBJ2-1, with TRBD2 identical over 14 bases. The CDR3 has 16 residues. Germline V CDR1 and CDR2: SGHRS, YFSETQ. V lost 4 bases and J lost 5; bases outside the gene matches: 5. The CDR3 spells CASSVRLAGGDNEQFF. CDR3 nucleotide sequence: TGCGCCAGCAGCGTTAGACTAGCGGGAGGGGACAATGAGCAGTTCTTC. Together with reference TRBV5-1 and TRBJ2-1, the CDR3 gives the full variable domain: KAGVTQTPRYLIKTRGQQVTLSCSPISGHRSVSWYQQTPGQGLQFLFEYFSETQRNKGNFPGRFSGRQFSNSRSEMNVSTLELGDSALYLCASSVRLAGGDNEQFFGPGTRLTVL.

This clonotype has at least ten counts. This chain links TRBV24-1 with TRBJ2-2; D remains unclear. The CDR3 length is 12 residues. Per the germline V gene, CDR1 is KGHDR and CDR2 is SFDVKD. Trimming pared 9 bases from V and 9 bases from J, leaving 13 bases between. The CDR3 DNA follows: TGTGCCACCGGGCCGTCTGGGAGGGAGCTGTTTTTT. Encoded protein: CATGPSGRELFF.

This clonotype was counted at least ten times. The chain carries TRBV12-3 or TRBV12-4 and TRBJ2-1, with TRBD2 matching 8 bases. This CDR3 is 14 amino acids long. The V segment lost 7 bases and the J segment 6 bases; nucleotides outside the gene matches: 8. CDR3: CASIPSGGLNEQFF. In DNA form, the CDR3 reads TGTGCCAGCATCCCCAGCGGGGGCCTCAATGAGCAGTTCTTC.

This clonotype was recorded many times. The CDR3 protein is CAISSDRLGYEQYF. Written as DNA, the CDR3 is TGTGCCATCAGTTCGGACCGTCTCGGGTACGAGCAGTACTTC. This chain links TRBV10-3 with TRBJ2-7; unclear D gene. CDR3 size: 14 residues. V was pared by 5 bases and J by 4 bases, with 15 bases between. Germline V gene sequence: CDR1 ENHRY, CDR2 SYGVKD.

Many counts were recorded for this clonotype. This chain links TRBV12-3 or TRBV12-4 with TRBJ2-2; 10 positions match TRBD2. Germline trimming cut 6 bases from V and 4 bases from J; bases unmatched to any gene: 8. The CDR3 is made up of 16 amino acids. The DNA of the CDR3 is TGTGCCAGCAGCTCCAGCGGGAGGGGAGGCACCGGGGAGCTGTTTTTT. This sequence encodes CASSSSGRGGTGELFF.

The sample holds many counts of this clonotype. The chain couples TRBV6-5 to TRBJ2-7, with D possibly TRBD1 on 5 matching bases. This CDR3 contains 13 residues. Germline CDR1 and CDR2: MNHEY and SVGAGI. V was shortened by 5 bases and J by 4 bases, with 12 bases between the two germline ends. This CDR3 is CASSTQTGYEQYF. The CDR3 bases are TGTGCCAGCAGTACCCAAACAGGATACGAGCAGTACTTC.

This clonotype has ten or more counts. The genes are TRBV7-8 and TRBJ2-7, with TRBD2 matching 10 bases. The J segment lost 2 bases and the V segment lost 4 bases, leaving 5 bases of the junction unmatched. Germline V gene lookup returns CDR1 SGHVS and CDR2 FQNEAQ. This CDR3 is 15 amino acids long. The CDR3 DNA is TGTGCCAGCAGCTCGAAGGGACTAGCGACCTACGAGCAGTACTTC. It encodes CASSSKGLATYEQYF.

Ten or more counts support this clonotype. V gene TRBV20-1 combines with J gene TRBJ2-3; TRBD1 matches 9 bases. Trimming cost V 5 bases and J 3 bases; bases outside gene matches: 9. CDR3 length: 15 amino acids. Germline CDR1 is DFQATT and CDR2 is SNEGSKA (reference sequence). The CDR3 reads CSAPDRGSRTDTQYF. CDR3 sequence (DNA): TGCAGTGCTCCGGACAGGGGCTCCAGGACAGATACGCAGTATTTT.

This clonotype was picked up many times. The chain joins TRBV29-1 to TRBJ1-1; no clear D gene. Trimming shortened V by 7 bases and J by 3 bases, and 18 bases separated the two germline ends. Per germline, CDR1 SQVTM and CDR2 ANQGSEA. The length of the CDR3 is 14 residues. The CDR3 sequence: CSEREGPTDTEAFF. The DNA for the CDR3 is TGCAGCGAACGAGAGGGTCCCACGGACACTGAAGCTTTCTTT.